This T cell receptor (beta chain) was found in a study of T cell responses to AZD1222 COVID-19 vaccine (dated by TCRdb to about 2021). The study in broad terms: AZD1222 recipients whose second dose came at about 4 weeks and those whose second dose came at about 12 weeks were combined into one group, since spike-specific TCR depth and breadth did not differ between the two schedules. A total of 230 to 250 trial participants underwent TCR sequencing, of whom roughly 210 had received two doses of AZD1222 and about 25 had received two doses of the MenACWY control vaccine. Enrollment into the trials was organized by age into subgroups of 18-55, 56-69 and 70-plus years, and those subgroups contained approximately 150, 30 and 60 TCR-sequenced participants, respectively.

For this clone: Its antigen target is currently unknown. Base qualities are missing; no much larger clone stands one base away.

The CDR3 runs 13 residues from the cysteine to the phenylalanine. Of the read, only the CDR3 DNA is kept; its 39 bases are in frame from base 1. The germline V gene sets CDR1 to SQVTM and CDR2 to ANQGSEA. V sheds 6 bases and J sheds 0 bases, leaving 8 bases between their ends. The study at large found these results: The 56-69-year group was small, and its depth increase did not reach significance, likely because of low power. Participants were mostly white British, with more females than males. The authors suggested clonal diversity may have been underestimated. Reportedly, almost half of the unique spike-specific TCRs recognized epitopes lying outside the regions that are mutated in the B.1.351 and B.1.1.7 variants. A significant rise in spike-specific TCR breadth and depth was observed after two AZD1222 doses relative to day 0 and relative to MenACWY recipients. Because no day 14 peak-response samples were available, repertoires were characterized only after the peak T cell response. Conclusions about previously exposed vaccinees are limited because only 6 or 7 AZD1222 recipients were SARS-CoV-2 seropositive at baseline. Vaccine-associated CD4 TCRs spanned the whole spike protein, with dominant responses in regions 160-218 and 743-854.

The CDR3 regions of human TCRbeta chains were subjected to immunosequencing. Concerning the study's data processing: Repertoire TCRs were checked for matches against a reference library of SARS-CoV-2-specific TCRs that had been generated using the MIRA antigen-specificity platform. Breadth was defined as the fraction of unique TCRs that were SARS-CoV-2-associated. Depth was defined as the fraction of total T cells that were SARS-CoV-2-associated. Using the MIRA data, each spike-specific TCR was mapped to the spike region that the TCR reacts to and placed in a CD4 or CD8 class. Log10-transformed breadth and depth values were compared by one-way ANOVA with Sidak's multiple comparisons tests. Not all clones reach the TCRdb copy of this immuneACCESS table, which keeps in-frame sequences only. Checked studies attribute under half of the gap to unresolved V genes and leave the rest unexplained. The D gene and trimming were derived from the DNA, and the V and J assignments and clone size from that table. The sample yields fewer than 200,000 clones; about 92% were counted once. The ten largest make up about 10% of the sample.

The sample's time point label, in plain terms: baseline before first vaccination. Vaccinee samples came from UK trials COV001 and COV002, including a single-blind randomized controlled phase 2/3 trial of AZD1222 (ChAdOx1 nCoV-19) in healthy adults. Trial participant PBMC samples were collected at day 0 and day 28 after the second dose for TCRbeta chain sequencing. In this chain, TRBV29-1 is recombined with TRBJ1-4; the D region possibly corresponds to TRBD1 (5 bases align). The sample consisted of peripheral blood, taken on day 0 of AZD1222 vaccination. This sequence originates from an adult in good health. The nucleotides are TGCAGCGTCACGGGACCAACTAATGAAAAACTGTTTTTT. This sequence encodes CSVTGPTNEKLFF.